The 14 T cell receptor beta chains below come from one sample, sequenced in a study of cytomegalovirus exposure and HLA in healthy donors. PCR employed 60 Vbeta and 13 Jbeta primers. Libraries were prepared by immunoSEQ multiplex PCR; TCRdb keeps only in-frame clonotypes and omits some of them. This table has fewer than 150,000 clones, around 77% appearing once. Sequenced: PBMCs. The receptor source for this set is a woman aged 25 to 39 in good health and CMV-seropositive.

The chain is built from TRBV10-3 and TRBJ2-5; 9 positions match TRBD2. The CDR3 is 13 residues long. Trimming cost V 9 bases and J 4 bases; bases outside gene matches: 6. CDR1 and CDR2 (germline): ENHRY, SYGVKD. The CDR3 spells CAIEAGGGETQYF. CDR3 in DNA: TGTGCCATAGAAGCGGGAGGAGGAGAGACCCAGTACTTC.

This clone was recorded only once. The DNA of the CDR3 is TGTGCCAGCAGCTTAGTAGTTGCCGCGCCCCCCTACAATGAGCAGTTCTTC. Translated, it gives CASSLVVAAPPYNEQFF. The chain employs TRBV11-1 and TRBJ2-1; no definite D call. CDR1 and CDR2 (germline): SGHAT, FQDESV (reference sequence). The CDR3 contains 17 residues. Trimming took 1 base from V and 2 from J, leaving 15 bases between them. The whole variable domain, filled in from reference TRBV11-1 and TRBJ2-1, reads EAEVAQSPRYKITEKSQAVAFWCDPISGHATLYWYRQILGQGPELLVQFQDESVVDDSQLPKDRFSAERLKGVDSTLKIQPAELGDSAMYLCASSLVVAAPPYNEQFFGPGTRLTVL.

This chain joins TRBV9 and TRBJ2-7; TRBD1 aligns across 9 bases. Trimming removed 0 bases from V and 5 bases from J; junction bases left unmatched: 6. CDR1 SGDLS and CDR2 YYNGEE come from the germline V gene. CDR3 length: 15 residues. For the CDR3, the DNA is TGTGCCAGCAGCGTAGGAGGAACAGGGGGCCACGAGCAGTACTTC. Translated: CASSVGGTGGHEQYF. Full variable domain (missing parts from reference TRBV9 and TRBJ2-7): DSGVTQTPKHLITATGQRVTLRCSPRSGDLSVYWYQQSLDQGLQFLIQYYNGEERAKGNILERFSAQQFPDLHSELNLSSLELGDSALYFCASSVGGTGGHEQYFGPGTRLTVT.

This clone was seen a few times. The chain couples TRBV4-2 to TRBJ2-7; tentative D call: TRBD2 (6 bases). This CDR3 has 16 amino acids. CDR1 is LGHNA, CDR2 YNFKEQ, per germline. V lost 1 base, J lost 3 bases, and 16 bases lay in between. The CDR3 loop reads CASSQVRIAADYEQYF. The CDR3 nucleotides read TGTGCCAGCAGCCAAGTTAGGATAGCGGCCGACTACGAGCAGTACTTC.

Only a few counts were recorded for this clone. The CDR3 sequence: CASSSLGGGFGYTF. CDR3 nucleotides: TGTGCCAGCAGCTCCCTAGGTGGGGGGTTTGGCTACACCTTC. This chain connects TRBV6-5 to TRBJ1-2, with a tentative D call TRBD1 (5 bases). Trimming took 6 bases from V and 7 from J, leaving 18 bases between them. The CDR3 loop spans 14 amino acids. CDR1 and CDR2 (germline): MNHEY, SVGAGI.

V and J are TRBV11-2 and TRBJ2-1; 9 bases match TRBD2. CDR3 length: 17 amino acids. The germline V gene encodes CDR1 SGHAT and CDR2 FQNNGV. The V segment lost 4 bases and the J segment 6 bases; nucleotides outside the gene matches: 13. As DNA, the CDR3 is TGTGCCAGCAGCTCTCCGGCGGGGGGGCCCTGGGGCAATGAGCAGTTCTTC. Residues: CASSSPAGGPWGNEQFF. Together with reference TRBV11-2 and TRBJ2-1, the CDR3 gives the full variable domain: EAGVAQSPRYKIIEKRQSVAFWCNPISGHATLYWYQQILGQGPKLLIQFQNNGVVDDSQLPKDRFSAERLKGVDSTLKIQPAKLEDSAVYLCASSSPAGGPWGNEQFFGPGTRLTVL.

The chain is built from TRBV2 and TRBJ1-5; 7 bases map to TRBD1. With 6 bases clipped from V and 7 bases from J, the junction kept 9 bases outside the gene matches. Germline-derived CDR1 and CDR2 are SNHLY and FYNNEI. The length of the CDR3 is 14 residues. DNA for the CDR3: TGTGCCAGCAGGAACGACAGGGTCCACCAGCCCCAGCATTTT. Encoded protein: CASRNDRVHQPQHF.

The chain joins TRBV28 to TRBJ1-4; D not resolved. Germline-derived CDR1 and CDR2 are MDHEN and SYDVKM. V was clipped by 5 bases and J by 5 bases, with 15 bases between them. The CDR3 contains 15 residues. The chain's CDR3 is CASSPTDGGNEKLFF. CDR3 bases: TGTGCCAGCAGTCCGACGGACGGAGGGAATGAAAAACTGTTTTTT.

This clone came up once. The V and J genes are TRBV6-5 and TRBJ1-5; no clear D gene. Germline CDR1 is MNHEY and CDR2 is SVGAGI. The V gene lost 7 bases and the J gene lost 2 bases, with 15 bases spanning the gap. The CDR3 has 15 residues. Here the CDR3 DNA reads TGTGCCAGCATGGCTGAACAATATGGCAATCAGCCCCAGCATTTT. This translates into CASMAEQYGNQPQHF.

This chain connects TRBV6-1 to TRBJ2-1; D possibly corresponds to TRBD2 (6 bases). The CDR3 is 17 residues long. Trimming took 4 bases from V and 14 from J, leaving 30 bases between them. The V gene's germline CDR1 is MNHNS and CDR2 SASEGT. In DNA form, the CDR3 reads TGTGCCAGCAGTGTAGGAGCGACCGGGGGTTTGACTCCGGGGGAGTTCTTC. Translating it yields CASSVGATGGLTPGEFF.

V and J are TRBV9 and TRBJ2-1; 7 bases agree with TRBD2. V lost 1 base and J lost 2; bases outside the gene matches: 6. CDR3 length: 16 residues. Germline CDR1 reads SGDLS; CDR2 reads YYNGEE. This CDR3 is CASSVLGRGTYNEQFF. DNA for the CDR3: TGTGCCAGCAGCGTACTCGGGCGGGGGACCTACAATGAGCAGTTCTTC.

CDR3 region: CASSSKSRTGNTEAFF. The CDR3 DNA sequence: TGTGCCAGCAGCTCAAAATCAAGGACAGGGAACACTGAAGCTTTCTTT. The chain is built from TRBV5-4 and TRBJ1-1; 7 positions agree with TRBD1. CDR1 is SGHNT and CDR2 is YYREEE in the germline V gene (reference sequence). This CDR3 is 16 amino acids long. J lost 1 base, V lost 3 bases, and 9 bases had no gene match. The full variable domain, rest sourced from reference TRBV5-4 and TRBJ1-1, is ETGVTQSPTHLIKTRGQQVTLRCSSQSGHNTVSWYQQALGQGPQFIFQYYREEENGRGNFPPRFSGLQFPNYSSELNVNALELDDSALYLCASSSKSRTGNTEAFFGQGTRLTVV.

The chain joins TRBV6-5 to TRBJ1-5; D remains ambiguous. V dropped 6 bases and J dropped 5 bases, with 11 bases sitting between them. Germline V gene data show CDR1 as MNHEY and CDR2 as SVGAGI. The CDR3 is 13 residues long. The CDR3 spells CASRSPGDQPQHF. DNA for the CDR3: TGTGCCAGCAGGTCCCCAGGTGATCAGCCCCAGCATTTT.

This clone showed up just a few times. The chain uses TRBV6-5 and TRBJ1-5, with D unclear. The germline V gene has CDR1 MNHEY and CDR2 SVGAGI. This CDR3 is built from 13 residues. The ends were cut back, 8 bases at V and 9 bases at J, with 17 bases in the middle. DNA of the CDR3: TGTGCCAGCTCTCGAACGGAGTCGAGGCCCCAGCATTTT. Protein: CASSRTESRPQHF.